Below are 23 T cell receptor beta chains sequenced from a single sample in a study of T cell responses to AZD1222 COVID-19 vaccine. The method was immunoSEQ multiplex PCR; TCRdb's version includes in-frame clones alone and lacks a portion of them. In the table there are 100,000 to 150,000 clones, roughly 90% of which are singletons. Sequencing was performed on peripheral blood, taken on day 0 of AZD1222 vaccination. The receptor set was obtained from an adult in good health.

This clone was counted only a few times. The chain is built from TRBV19 and TRBJ1-5, with 8 nucleotides matching TRBD1. V lost 7 bases, J lost 0 bases, and 5 bases stayed unmatched. Germline lookup yields CDR1 LNHDA and CDR2 SQIVND (reference sequence). The length of the CDR3 is 15 residues. CDR3 protein: CASKQGAVSNQPQHF. DNA of the CDR3: TGTGCCAGTAAGCAGGGGGCGGTTAGCAATCAGCCCCAGCATTTT.

The rearrangement uses TRBV11-3 and TRBJ1-5, with D hard to call. The CDR3 runs to 16 residues. Germline CDR1 reads SGHNT; CDR2 reads YENEEA. Deletions cut 3 bases from V and 0 bases from J, with 12 bases between. In nucleotides, the CDR3 is TGTGCCAGCAGCTTGGCTCTGGGCGATAGCAATCAGCCCCAGCATTTT. It codes for CASSLALGDSNQPQHF.

The V gene is TRBV19, the J gene TRBJ2-2; D is perhaps TRBD1 or TRBD2 (6 bases each). V was clipped by 7 bases and J by 7 bases, with 19 bases between them. Germline CDR1 LNHDA, CDR2 SQIVND (reference sequence). The CDR3 loop spans 15 amino acids. The DNA of the CDR3 is TGTGCCAGTACCTCAGGGGCCAGGGGAGGCGGGGAGCTGTTTTTT. Encoded protein: CASTSGARGGGELFF.

The gene calls are TRBV7-2 and TRBJ1-6; perhaps TRBD1 as D (6 bases). Trimming removed 2 bases at V and 7 bases at J, with 18 bases between. This CDR3 is 17 amino acids long. CDR1 SGHTA and CDR2 FQGNSA come from the germline V gene. The chain's CDR3 is CASSLRGLGPANSPLHF. In nucleotides, the CDR3 is TGTGCCAGCAGCTTAAGGGGGTTGGGTCCCGCAAATTCACCCCTCCACTTT.

The chain combines TRBV28 with TRBJ1-5; D remains ambiguous. Germline CDR1 MDHEN, CDR2 SYDVKM. V shed 6 bases and J shed 11 bases, with 14 bases lying between them. The CDR3 has 12 residues. The CDR3 region is CASRTTVGSQHF. DNA for the CDR3: TGTGCCAGCAGAACGACCGTCGGGTCCCAGCATTTT. The full variable domain, rest sourced from reference TRBV28 and TRBJ1-5, is DVKVTQSSRYLVKRTGEKVFLECVQDMDHENMFWYRQDPGLGLRLIYFSYDVKMKEKGDIPEGYSVSREKKERFSLILESASTNQTSMYLCASRTTVGSQHFGDGTRLSIL.

This chain joins TRBV2 and TRBJ1-2, with 12 bases identical to TRBD1. The CDR3 is made up of 14 amino acids. Germline V gene data show CDR1 as SNHLY and CDR2 as FYNNEI. The V segment lost 6 bases and the J segment 7 bases; nucleotides outside the gene matches: 6. The CDR3 reads CASRPGQGASGYTF. CDR3 DNA sequence: TGTGCCAGCAGACCGGGACAGGGGGCCTCTGGCTACACCTTC.

The CDR3 coding sequence is TGTGCCAGCACTCGACTAGCGGGAGGCCTTGGGGACATTCAGTACTTC. Its protein product is CASTRLAGGLGDIQYF. The chain recombines TRBV6-6 with TRBJ2-4; 13 nucleotides align to TRBD2. Germline-derived CDR1 and CDR2 are MNHNY and SVGAGI (reference sequence). The CDR3 covers 16 residues. Trimming cost V 7 bases and J 8 bases; bases outside gene matches: 11.

The chain joins TRBV9 to TRBJ2-3; D not certain. Trimming stripped 1 base from V and 0 bases from J, with 12 bases between. CDR3 length: 16 residues. The germline gives CDR1 SGDLS, CDR2 YYNGEE. This CDR3 is CASSVITDSSTDTQYF. The CDR3 DNA sequence: TGTGCCAGCAGCGTAATTACCGATTCTAGCACAGATACGCAGTATTTT. The entire variable domain, with the rest obtained from reference TRBV9 and TRBJ2-3, is as follows: DSGVTQTPKHLITATGQRVTLRCSPRSGDLSVYWYQQSLDQGLQFLIQYYNGEERAKGNILERFSAQQFPDLHSELNLSSLELGDSALYFCASSVITDSSTDTQYFGPGTRLTVL.

The rearrangement joins TRBV21-1 to TRBJ2-1; the table calls TRBD2, which could not be checked here. TRBV21-1 is a pseudogene locus. This CDR3 contains 16 residues. CDR3 sequence: CASTGLAGGWGNEQFF. The CDR3 coding sequence is TGTGCCAGCACGGGACTAGCGGGAGGATGGGGCAATGAGCAGTTCTTC.

The chain recombines TRBV7-2 with TRBJ2-2; D is tentatively TRBD1 or TRBD2 (5 bases each). There are 15 residues in the CDR3. CDR1 SGHTA and CDR2 FQGNSA come from the germline V gene. V was trimmed by 1 base and J by 5 bases, leaving 11 bases between them. CDR3 in DNA: TGTGCCAGCAGCTTAGTCTCCGGGGCGACCGGGGAGCTGTTTTTT. Its protein product is CASSLVSGATGELFF.

This clone was detected once. CDR3 DNA: TGTGCCAGCAGCTCGCGGGGGGGCCGGACAGATACGCAGTATTTT. Translated: CASSSRGGRTDTQYF. The V gene is TRBV13, the J gene TRBJ2-3, with TRBD2 matching 9 bases. CDR1 PRHDT and CDR2 FYEKMQ come from the germline V gene (reference sequence). The CDR3 runs 15 residues. V lost 4 bases, J lost 3 bases, and 5 bases stayed unmatched.

The chain uses TRBV9 and TRBJ1-2; perhaps TRBD1 as D (5 bases). The CDR3 has 13 amino acids. Trimming left V 4 bases short and J 7 bases short, with 14 bases between. Germline V gene lookup returns CDR1 SGDLS and CDR2 YYNGEE. CDR3: CASSLGTASGYTF. The CDR3 nucleotides read TGTGCCAGCAGCCTCGGGACGGCCAGTGGCTACACCTTC. The full variable domain, with the rest looked up from reference TRBV9 and TRBJ1-2, is DSGVTQTPKHLITATGQRVTLRCSPRSGDLSVYWYQQSLDQGLQFLIQYYNGEERAKGNILERFSAQQFPDLHSELNLSSLELGDSALYFCASSLGTASGYTFGSGTRLTVV.

This CDR3 reads CASSAQGTGANVLTF. The CDR3 DNA reads TGTGCCAGCAGCGCTCAGGGGACTGGGGCCAACGTCCTGACTTTC. The J gene is TRBJ2-6, the V gene TRBV7-9; a weak D match, TRBD1 (6 bases). CDR1 is SEHNR and CDR2 is FQNEAQ in the germline V gene (reference sequence). This CDR3 spans 15 amino acids. V lost 5 bases and J 2 bases, leaving 10 bases between the germline ends.

The rearrangement joins TRBV4-2 to TRBJ2-1; 7 nucleotides agree with TRBD2. CDR1 is LGHNA and CDR2 is YNFKEQ in the germline V gene. The CDR3 is 16 amino acids. The V gene end was trimmed by 7 bases and the J gene end by 4 bases; junction bases not matched to a gene: 13. CDR3 residues: CASTPAYGGGYNEQFF. CDR3 in DNA: TGTGCCAGCACCCCGGCCTATGGCGGGGGATACAATGAGCAGTTCTTC.

In this sample, this clone turned up a few times. The chain couples TRBV11-3 to TRBJ2-1; 9 bases agree with TRBD2. Germline assignment: CDR1 SGHNT and CDR2 YENEEA. V lost 3 bases and J lost 6; bases outside the gene matches: 9. The CDR3 is 16 amino acids. The CDR3 bases are TGTGCCAGCAGCTTGAATAGCGGGAGCAGATCCAATGAGCAGTTCTTC. It codes for CASSLNSGSRSNEQFF.

The V call is TRBV2, the J call TRBJ2-6, with 12 nucleotides matching TRBD1. Germline CDR1 is SNHLY and CDR2 is FYNNEI. V trimming: 4 bases; J trimming: 2 bases; junction bases outside the gene matches: 9. The CDR3 consists of 19 residues. The CDR3 protein is CASSGIPGQGAPGANVLTF. CDR3 in DNA: TGTGCCAGCAGTGGAATCCCGGGACAGGGGGCGCCTGGGGCCAACGTCCTGACTTTC.

The chain employs TRBV13 and TRBJ1-4, with D perhaps matching TRBD1 (5 bases). Germline V lookup: CDR1 PRHDT, CDR2 FYEKMQ (reference sequence). The V and J ends lost 5 bases and 7 bases respectively, with 14 bases between them. This CDR3 comprises 14 residues. The CDR3 region is CASSPRGPSEKLFF. The CDR3 bases are TGTGCCAGCAGCCCTCGGGGCCCTAGTGAAAAACTGTTTTTT.

This chain connects TRBV5-1 to TRBJ2-7; possible D gene TRBD2, 5 bases. Germline V gene lookup returns CDR1 SGHRS and CDR2 YFSETQ. V gave up 4 bases and J gave up 2 bases, with 13 bases separating them. The CDR3 consists of 14 residues. This CDR3 is CASSVTSGTYEQYF. The DNA for the CDR3 is TGCGCCAGCAGCGTTACTTCCGGGACCTACGAGCAGTACTTC.

The chain couples TRBV19 to TRBJ2-1, with TRBD2 identical over 10 bases. The CDR3 length is 15 residues. With 1 base clipped from V and 12 bases from J, the junction kept 9 bases outside the gene matches. Germline V gives CDR1 LNHDA, CDR2 SQIVND (reference sequence). CDR3 nucleotides: TGTGCCAGTAGTATAGGGCTAGCGGGAGTTCCATGGCAGTTCTTC. It is translated as CASSIGLAGVPWQFF. Together with reference TRBV19 and TRBJ2-1, the CDR3 gives the full variable domain: DGGITQSPKYLFRKEGQNVTLSCEQNLNHDAMYWYRQDPGQGLRLIYYSQIVNDFQKGDIAEGYSVSREKKESFPLTVTSAQKNPTAFYLCASSIGLAGVPWQFFGPGTRLTVL.

V is TRBV2 and J is TRBJ1-2; D is unresolved. Germline CDR1 SNHLY, CDR2 FYNNEI. This CDR3 region has 14 residues. Trimming took 6 bases from V and 7 from J, leaving 18 bases between them. CDR3 residues: CASSRSRADFGYTF. The CDR3, as DNA: TGTGCCAGCAGCCGCTCGAGAGCAGATTTTGGCTACACCTTC.

This clone has a single count. The chain couples TRBV11-2 to TRBJ1-2; D call uncertain. The CDR3 covers 12 residues. The ends were cut back, 5 bases at V and 8 bases at J, with 12 bases in the middle. Germline V gene sequence: CDR1 SGHAT, CDR2 FQNNGV. The CDR3 here is CASSPDLDGYTF. In DNA, the CDR3 is TGTGCCAGCAGCCCCGACTTGGACGGCTACACCTTC.

The gene calls are TRBV7-3 and TRBJ2-3; 9 nucleotides align to TRBD2. The CDR3 totals 15 residues. Germline CDR1 SGHTA, CDR2 FQGTGA. V lost 5 bases and J lost 1; bases outside the gene matches: 4. The CDR3: CASSRRLAGTDTQYF. Here the CDR3 DNA reads TGTGCCAGCAGCCGCAGACTAGCGGGCACAGATACGCAGTATTTT. Together with reference TRBV7-3 and TRBJ2-3, the CDR3 gives the full variable domain: GAGVSQTPSNKVTEKGKYVELRCDPISGHTALYWYRQSLGQGPEFLIYFQGTGAADDSGLPNDRFFAVRPEGSVSTLKIQRTERGDSAVYLCASSRRLAGTDTQYFGPGTRLTVL.

The rearrangement uses TRBV6-2 or TRBV6-3 and TRBJ1-1; no clear D. V dropped 4 bases and J dropped 4 bases, with 13 bases sitting between them. The CDR3 spans 14 residues. Germline V gives CDR1 MNHEY, CDR2 SVGEGT. This CDR3 is CASSSTSGVTEAFF. In DNA, the CDR3 is TGTGCCAGCAGTTCCACTAGTGGCGTCACTGAAGCTTTCTTT.